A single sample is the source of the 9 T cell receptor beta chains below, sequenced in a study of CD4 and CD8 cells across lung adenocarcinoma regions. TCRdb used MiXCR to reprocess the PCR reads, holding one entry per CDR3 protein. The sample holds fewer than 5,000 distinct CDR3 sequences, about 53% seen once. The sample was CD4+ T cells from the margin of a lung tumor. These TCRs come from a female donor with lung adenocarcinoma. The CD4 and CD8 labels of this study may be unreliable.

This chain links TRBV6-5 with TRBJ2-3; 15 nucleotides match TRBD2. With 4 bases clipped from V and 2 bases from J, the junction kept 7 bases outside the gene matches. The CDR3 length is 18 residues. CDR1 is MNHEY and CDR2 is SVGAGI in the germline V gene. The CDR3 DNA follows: TGTGCCAGCAGTTCCGCGGGACTAGCGGGAGGCACCACAGATACGCAGTATTTT. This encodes CASSSAGLAGGTTDTQYF.

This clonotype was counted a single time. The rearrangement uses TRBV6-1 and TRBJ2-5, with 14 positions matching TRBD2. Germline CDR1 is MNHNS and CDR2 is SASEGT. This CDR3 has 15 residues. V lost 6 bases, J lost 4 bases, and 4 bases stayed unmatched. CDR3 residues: CASRRGTSGRETQYF. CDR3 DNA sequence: TGTGCCAGCAGGAGGGGGACTAGCGGGAGAGAGACCCAGTACTTC.

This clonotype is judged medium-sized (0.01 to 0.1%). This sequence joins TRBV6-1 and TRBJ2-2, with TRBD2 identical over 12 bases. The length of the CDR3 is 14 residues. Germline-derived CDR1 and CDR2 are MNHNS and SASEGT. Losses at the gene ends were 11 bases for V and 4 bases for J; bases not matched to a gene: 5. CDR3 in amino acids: CAGTSGRRTGELFF. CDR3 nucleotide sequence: TGTGCCGGTACTAGCGGGAGGCGCACCGGGGAGCTGTTTTTT.

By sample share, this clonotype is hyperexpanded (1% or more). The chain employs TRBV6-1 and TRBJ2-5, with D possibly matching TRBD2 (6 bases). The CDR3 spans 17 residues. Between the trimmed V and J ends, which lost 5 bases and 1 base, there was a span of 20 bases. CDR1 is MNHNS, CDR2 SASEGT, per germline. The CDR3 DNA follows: TGTGCCAGCAGTCTGGATGGAGGGGCCCTCTCCCAAGAGACCCAGTACTTC. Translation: CASSLDGGALSQETQYF.

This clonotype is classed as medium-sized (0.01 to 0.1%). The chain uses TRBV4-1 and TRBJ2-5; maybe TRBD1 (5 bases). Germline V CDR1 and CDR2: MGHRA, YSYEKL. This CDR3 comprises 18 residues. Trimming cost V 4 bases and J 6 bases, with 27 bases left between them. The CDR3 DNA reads TGCGCCAGCAGCCCCCGTGAAGGGGCCGGACGAGACCCGCAGACCCAGTACTTC. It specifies CASSPREGAGRDPQTQYF.

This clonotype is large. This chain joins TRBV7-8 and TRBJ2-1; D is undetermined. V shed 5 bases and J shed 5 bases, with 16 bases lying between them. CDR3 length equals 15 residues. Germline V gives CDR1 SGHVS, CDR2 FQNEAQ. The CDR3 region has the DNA TGTGCCAGCAGCAATACAGTTGGGATCCACAATGAGCAGTTCTTC. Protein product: CASSNTVGIHNEQFF.

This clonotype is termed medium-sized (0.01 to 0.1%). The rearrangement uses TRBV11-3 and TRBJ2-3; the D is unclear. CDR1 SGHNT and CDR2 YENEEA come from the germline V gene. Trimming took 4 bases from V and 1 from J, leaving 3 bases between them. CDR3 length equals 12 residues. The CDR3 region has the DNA TGTGCCAGCAGCTCGGGCACAGATACGCAGTATTTT. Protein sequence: CASSSGTDTQYF.

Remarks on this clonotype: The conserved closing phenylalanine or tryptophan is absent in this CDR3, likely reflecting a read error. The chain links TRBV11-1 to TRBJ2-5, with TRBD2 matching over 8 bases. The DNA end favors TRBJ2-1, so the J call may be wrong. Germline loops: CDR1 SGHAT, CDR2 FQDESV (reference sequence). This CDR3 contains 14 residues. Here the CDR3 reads CARGLDAGGETQFS. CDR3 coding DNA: TGTGCCAGGGGCTTAGATGCGGGGGGAGAGACCCAGTTCTCG.

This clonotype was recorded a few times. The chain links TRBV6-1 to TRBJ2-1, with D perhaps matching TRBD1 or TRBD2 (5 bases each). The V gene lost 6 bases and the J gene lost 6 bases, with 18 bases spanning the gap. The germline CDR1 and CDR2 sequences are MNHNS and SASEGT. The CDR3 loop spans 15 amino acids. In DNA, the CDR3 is TGTGCCAGCAGCCCCTCGCGGAGAGGGACCAATGAGCAGTTCTTC. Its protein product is CASSPSRRGTNEQFF.